In its sample, the clone carrying this TCR beta chain was seen once. The antigen is undetermined. Amplification targeted TCR beta CDR3 regions from RNA transcripts. In the first-round RT-PCR of the TCR CDR3, the HTBI primer set was used. TCRdb reprocessed the multiplex PCR reads via MiXCR and lists one record per CDR3 protein. The sample yields 450,000 to 700,000 distinct CDR3 sequences, under 60% seen once. The entry originates in a study of T cells in Graves' hyperthyroidism and ophthalmopathy. Germline V lookup: CDR1 LNHDA, CDR2 SQIVND (reference sequence). V was shortened by 6 bases and J by 6 bases, with 20 bases between the two germline ends. This CDR3 has 15 amino acids. Findings and limits, study-wide: Ophthalmopathy was model-predicted a median about six months pre-onset. Most clonotypes expanded in the thyroid (above 0.001) were also present in blood.

The rearrangement links TRBV19 to TRBJ1-2; D is perhaps TRBD1 (6 bases). This TCR was recovered from an adult woman with Graves' disease, either hyperthyroidism or ophthalmopathy (not recorded which). The specimen was peripheral blood or thyroid tissue (not recorded which). CDR3 residues: CASRTREQGGHGYTF. The CDR3 DNA is TGTGCCAGTAGGACAAGAGAACAAGGGGGGCATGGCTACACCTTC.